These 6 T cell receptor beta chains were sequenced from one sample in a study of CD8+ T cells in alopecia areata. This sample's treatment: oral pan-JAK inhibitor, 5-10 mg twice daily. Sequencing used cDNA as its template, made by extracting RNA and reverse transcribing it. Clones were sequenced by immunoSEQ multiplex PCR, and TCRdb holds only the in-frame ones, with some missing. The sample includes 170,000 or so clones, around 50% of them seen just once. The specimen comprised CD8+ T cells sorted from blood, sampled at week 24, from a patient treated with tofacitinib. The receptors were gathered from a human donor with alopecia areata.

A note on this clone: At one boundary the junction diverges from the germline segment, which might be a read error. The chain is built from TRBV7-7 and TRBJ2-1, with 7 bases matching TRBD2. The CDR3 is 14 amino acids. Germline CDR1 and CDR2: SSHAT and FNYEAQ (reference sequence). As DNA, the CDR3 is TGTGCTAGCAGCTTAGGCCGGGGGGAGAATGAGCAGTTCTTC. It encodes CASSLGRGENEQFF.

V usage is TRBV29-1 and J usage is TRBJ1-2; the match to TRBD1 covers 7 bases. CDR3 length: 15 amino acids. CDR1 and CDR2 (germline): SQVTM, ANQGSEA. After removal of 6 bases from V and 7 bases from J, the junction contained 17 bases not matched to a gene. CDR3 bases: TGCAGCGTACCCTGGGGGACAGACCGAATCGGTGGCTACACCTTC. Translating it yields CSVPWGTDRIGGYTF.

The V and J genes are TRBV7-9 and TRBJ2-7, with D uncertain. Germline-derived CDR1 and CDR2 are SEHNR and FQNEAQ (reference sequence). Deletions cut 5 bases from V and 2 bases from J, with 13 bases between. This CDR3 has 14 residues. The CDR3 DNA sequence: TGTGCCAGCAGCCCCCCGACTCAAACCTACGAGCAGTACTTC. Amino acids: CASSPPTQTYEQYF.

The chain joins TRBV6-5 to TRBJ2-5; D possibly matches TRBD1 or TRBD2 (6 bases each). This CDR3 is 13 amino acids long. Germline CDR1 is MNHEY and CDR2 is SVGAGI. V was trimmed by 6 bases and J by 1 base, leaving 9 bases between them. The CDR3 bases are TGTGCCAGCAGGACGGGGGCCCAAGAGACCCAGTACTTC. Translated, it gives CASRTGAQETQYF.

This chain uses TRBV6-1 with TRBJ2-3; D is possibly TRBD1 (5 bases). Per the germline V gene, CDR1 is MNHNS and CDR2 is SASEGT. V shed 0 bases and J shed 5 bases, with 12 bases lying between them. The CDR3 runs to 15 residues. CDR3 region: CASSEALLRGDTQYF. The CDR3 nucleotides are TGTGCCAGCAGTGAAGCGCTTTTAAGGGGAGATACGCAGTATTTT.

This clone was seen a single time. A read error may produce the germline difference seen at one junction end. This chain links TRBV10-3 with TRBJ2-3; 9 nucleotides align to TRBD1. Germline V gene sequence: CDR1 ENHRY, CDR2 SYGVKD. The length of the CDR3 is 18 residues. CDR3 coding DNA: TGTGCCATCAATGAGTCAAGCCCACAGGGGGCGAAGACAGATACGCAGTATTTT. This encodes CAINESSPQGAKTDTQYF.